This TCR beta chain emerged from a study of PD-L1 blockade in urothelial cancer. Looking at the study overall: Blood gave a median around 140,000 T cells.

Sample time point: pretreatment peripheral blood. This CDR3 has 16 amino acids. Trimming took 3 bases from V and 2 from J, leaving 14 bases between them. The germline V gene encodes CDR1 MGHRA and CDR2 YSYEKL. Assay: immunoSEQ multiplex PCR; the TCRdb copy retains only in-frame clones and omits some. The profile covers approximately 67,000 clones, with about 90% appearing a single time and 15% taken by the ten largest. The clonotype comes from a man aged 55 to 70 with urothelial cancer. This chain links TRBV4-1 with TRBJ2-1, with a tentative D call TRBD1 (6 bases). The specimen was PBMCs, collected around atezolizumab (anti-PD-L1) treatment. This CDR3 is CASSQAGVSTYNEQFF. The CDR3 DNA sequence: TGCGCCAGCAGCCAGGCAGGGGTTTCGACCTACAATGAGCAGTTCTTC.